This TCR beta chain was documented in a study of blood T cell repertoires in COVID-19. Study in general: Acute and convalescent COVID-19 samples came from the United States, Italy and Spain. Sample material is recorded as cDNA or gDNA derived from T cells, B-cell-depleted T cells, or PBMCs.

Original methodology: By means of reference gene primer amplification, nucleated cell counts were estimated. Sequencing was performed with immunoSEQ multiplex PCR; in TCRdb, only in-frame clones are kept and a portion is missing. That table is the source of V, J and clone size, and D and trimming were worked out from the DNA. The sample has about 100,000 clones, approximately 90% seen once. V shed 1 base, J shed 5 bases, and the junction held 2 bases outside the gene matches. Germline V gene lookup returns CDR1 LGHNT and CDR2 FRNRAP. The CDR3 loop spans 14 amino acids. Seattle's cohort entered during active infection and was followed longitudinally.

V gene TRBV12-5 combines with J gene TRBJ1-1; 9 bases map to TRBD1. The receptor was derived from a human donor with COVID-19, enrolled during active disease. The donor label of this sample is uncertain. The sequenced material came from peripheral blood. CDR3 protein: CASGLGTGDTEAFF. The CDR3 nucleotides are TGTGCTAGTGGTTTGGGGACAGGGGATACTGAAGCTTTCTTT.